This T cell receptor beta chain emerged from a study of T-cell reconstitution after alpha-beta-depleted transplantation in children. Many counts were recorded for this clonotype. Its target is not known. Broader study findings: Newly produced T cells mostly provided counts and TCRbeta diversity after one year, as hyperexpanded clones declined. Expanded graft clones, several hundred of them, were reportedly the source of alpha-beta T cells about two months after transplant.

Unique molecular identifiers featured in how the TCRbeta library was prepared. Using its own MiXCR run on the PCR reads, TCRdb lists one record per CDR3 protein. Of hundreds of thousands of distinct CDR3 sequences in the sample, over 10% were seen once. The germline V gene has CDR1 SGHRS and CDR2 YFSETQ. This CDR3 comprises 14 residues. V was shortened by 0 bases and J by 5 bases, with 9 bases between the two germline ends. The chain uses TRBV5-1 and TRBJ2-4; D gene unclear. Here the sequenced sample was PBMCs, taken before TCRalphabeta/CD19-depleted stem cell transplant. The receptor's source is a girl aged 2 to 10 with congenital amegakaryocytic thrombocytopenia, due to receive a stem cell transplant. CDR3 coding DNA: TGCGCCAGCAGCTTGGCAGGTCTAGAAAACATTCAGTACTTC. This sequence encodes CASSLAGLENIQYF.